The 4 T cell receptor beta chains below were found in one sample sequenced in a study of cytomegalovirus exposure and HLA in healthy donors. The PCR used 60 Vbeta and 13 Jbeta primers. Sequencing used immunoSEQ multiplex PCR; TCRdb keeps in-frame clones, though not all of them. The sample contains roughly 150,000 clones, about four fifths of which appear only once. The specimen sequenced was PBMCs. The origin of the receptors is a male donor in good health and CMV-seronegative.

This clone turned up a few times. The rearrangement joins TRBV7-8 to TRBJ1-3, with 7 bases that match TRBD1. Germline CDR1 and CDR2: SGHVS and FQNEAQ. Trimming took 6 bases from V and 4 from J; bases not matched to a gene: 3. This CDR3 is 13 amino acids long. DNA of the CDR3: TGTGCCAGCAGTTCGGGACAGGGAAACACCATATATTTT. Amino acids: CASSSGQGNTIYF.

This sequence joins TRBV10-3 and TRBJ1-2, with TRBD1 matching 8 bases. CDR3 length: 14 amino acids. V dropped 4 bases and J dropped 7; count of bases not matched to a gene: 8. The germline CDR1 and CDR2 sequences are ENHRY and SYGVKD. The CDR3 DNA is TGTGCCATCAGTGCTGGACAGGGAGAGTCTGGCTACACCTTC. Protein sequence: CAISAGQGESGYTF.

The genes are TRBV28 and TRBJ2-7; 8 positions match TRBD1. The CDR3 extends over 15 amino acids. CDR1 MDHEN and CDR2 SYDVKM come from the germline V gene. With 8 bases clipped from V and 3 bases from J, the junction kept 12 bases outside the gene matches. The CDR3 protein is CASRRTGGRLYEQYF. Here the CDR3 DNA reads TGTGCCAGCCGAAGAACAGGGGGACGTCTCTACGAGCAGTACTTC. The full variable domain, completed using reference TRBV28 and TRBJ2-7, is DVKVTQSSRYLVKRTGEKVFLECVQDMDHENMFWYRQDPGLGLRLIYFSYDVKMKEKGDIPEGYSVSREKKERFSLILESASTNQTSMYLCASRRTGGRLYEQYFGPGTRLTVT.

Turning to this clone: One end of the junction varies from germline; a read error may be responsible. This chain joins TRBV2 and TRBJ1-5, with TRBD1 as a possible D gene (6 bases). CDR3 length equals 16 residues. Germline-derived CDR1 and CDR2 are SNHLY and FYNNEI. The DNA of the CDR3 is TGTGCCAGCAGCATACAGGGTCCGGCAACGGGTCAGCCCCAACATTTT. It codes for CASSIQGPATGQPQHF.